The present TCR beta chain was sequenced within a study of response to subunit inactivated influenza vaccine. This clonotype was detected only a few times. TCRdb re-called the RT-PCR reads through MiXCR, storing one row per CDR3 protein. Of 450,000 to 700,000 distinct CDR3 sequences listed, about 14% are singletons. The CDR3 runs to 14 residues. The germline CDR1 and CDR2 sequences are GTSNPN and SVGIG (reference sequence). V was cut by 3 bases and J by 4 bases, with 12 bases left in between. The specimen comprised PBMCs from blood, sampled 11 to 12 days after vaccination. The rearrangement joins TRBV30 to TRBJ2-2; possibly TRBD2 for D (7 bases). The clonotype originates from a man aged 45 to 65 who received an inactivated influenza vaccine. This CDR3 reads CAWRGGVSTGELFF. In nucleotides, the CDR3 is TGTGCCTGGAGAGGGGGGGTTAGCACCGGGGAGCTGTTTTTT.